The 27 T cell receptor beta chains reported below all come from one sample, sequenced in a study of T-cell reconstitution after alpha-beta-depleted transplantation in children. The authors prepared the TCRbeta library with unique molecular identifiers. TCRdb recomputed calls from the PCR reads with MiXCR, one row per CDR3 protein. The repertoire includes roughly 300,000 distinct CDR3 sequences, over 9% of them detected once, and approximately 2.3% sits in the top ten. The specimen was PBMCs from the stem cell graft donor, collected from the stem cell graft. These receptors were taken from a human donor who donated a stem cell graft to a child with acute lymphoblastic leukemia.

This clonotype turned up a few times. The chain links TRBV28 to TRBJ1-4; TRBD1 might be the D (6 bases). Germline-derived CDR1 and CDR2 are MDHEN and SYDVKM. CDR3 length: 15 residues. Trimming left V 2 bases short and J 7 bases short, with 14 bases between. CDR3 sequence (DNA): TGTGCCAGCAGTTTAACACAGGGCCCCAGTGAAAAACTGTTTTTT. It specifies CASSLTQGPSEKLFF.

There are a few counts of this clonotype. V is TRBV27 and J is TRBJ2-1; TRBD2 is a possible D gene (6 bases). This CDR3 region has 16 residues. Germline values: CDR1 MNHEY, CDR2 SMNVEV (reference sequence). Trimming removed 3 bases at V and 7 bases at J, with 19 bases between. CDR3 sequence (DNA): TGTGCCAGCAGTTTTAGGTGGAGGGTCCTTAAGAATGAGCAGTTCTTC. It encodes CASSFRWRVLKNEQFF.

The chain combines TRBV30 with TRBJ2-7; the D is unclear. V was trimmed by 3 bases and J by 2 bases, leaving 11 bases between them. Germline lookup yields CDR1 GTSNPN and CDR2 SVGIG (reference sequence). There are 13 residues in the CDR3. Written as DNA, the CDR3 is TGTGCCTGGAGCATCGGGCAGCCCTACGAGCAGTACTTC. The encoded protein is CAWSIGQPYEQYF.

There are a few counts of this clonotype. This sequence joins TRBV7-2 and TRBJ1-3, with D unclear. This CDR3 has 15 residues. Germline V CDR1 and CDR2: SGHTA, FQGNSA. Trimming took 5 bases from V and 4 from J, leaving 15 bases between them. CDR3 amino acids: CASSVNIGSGNTIYF. The CDR3 DNA sequence: TGTGCCAGCAGCGTGAACATTGGATCCGGAAACACCATATATTTT.

This clonotype has ten or more counts. The chain uses TRBV7-2 and TRBJ2-7; the D gene is possibly TRBD1 (5 bases). Trimming shortened V by 5 bases and J by 2 bases, and 13 bases separated the two germline ends. CDR3 length equals 14 residues. CDR1 is SGHTA, CDR2 FQGNSA, per germline. The CDR3 DNA reads TGTGCCAGCAGCCCCCGACAGATACCCTACGAGCAGTACTTC. This encodes CASSPRQIPYEQYF. The full variable domain, rest sourced from reference TRBV7-2 and TRBJ2-7, is GAGVSQSPSNKVTEKGKDVELRCDPISGHTALYWYRQSLGQGLEFLIYFQGNSAPDKSGLPSDRFSAERTGGSVSTLTIQRTQQEDSAVYLCASSPRQIPYEQYFGPGTRLTVT.

This clonotype was observed at least ten times. The rearrangement uses TRBV4-1 and TRBJ2-7, with 8 bases aligning to TRBD1. CDR1 and CDR2 from the germline V gene are MGHRA and YSYEKL. The CDR3 runs 14 residues. V dropped 6 bases and J dropped 5; count of bases not matched to a gene: 9. In DNA, the CDR3 is TGCGCCAGCAGTCTCCAGACAGGGGACCACGAGCAGTACTTC. It translates to CASSLQTGDHEQYF.

The chain links TRBV12-3 or TRBV12-4 to TRBJ2-1, with 10 bases lining up with TRBD1. The V gene end was trimmed by 3 bases and the J gene end by 1 base; junction bases not matched to a gene: 3. The CDR3 loop spans 16 amino acids. In nucleotides, the CDR3 is TGTGCCAGCAGTTTTGGGACAGGGGTTTCCTACAATGAGCAGTTCTTC. Translation gives CASSFGTGVSYNEQFF.

This clonotype was counted only a few times. The chain has TRBV4-3 and TRBJ2-7; 11 nucleotides match TRBD1. The CDR3 runs 15 residues. Trimming cost V 3 bases and J 6 bases; bases outside gene matches: 7. Germline lookup yields CDR1 LGHNA and CDR2 YSLEER. As DNA, the CDR3 is TGCGCCAGCAGCCAGGCCGGGACAGGGGGTGGCGAGCAGTACTTC. Its translation: CASSQAGTGGGEQYF.

The V and J genes are TRBV5-1 and TRBJ1-2, with TRBD1 identical over 7 bases. The CDR3 spans 14 residues. Trimming at V came to 4 bases and at J to 2 bases, leaving 5 bases not matched to a gene. CDR1 SGHRS and CDR2 YFSETQ come from the germline V gene. CDR3 protein: CASSKEGANYGYTF. The CDR3 region has the DNA TGCGCCAGCAGCAAGGAGGGGGCCAACTATGGCTACACCTTC.

At least ten counts were recorded for this clonotype. V gene TRBV5-1 combines with J gene TRBJ1-3, with D perhaps matching TRBD1 (6 bases). Trimming pared 0 bases from V and 1 base from J, leaving 14 bases between. This CDR3 comprises 17 residues. The germline CDR1 and CDR2 sequences are SGHRS and YFSETQ. CDR3 in amino acids: CASSLDRVKTSGNTIYF. CDR3 bases: TGCGCCAGCAGCTTGGACAGGGTGAAAACTTCTGGAAACACCATATATTTT.

This clonotype was seen a handful of times. The CDR3 region has the DNA TGCAGTGCTAGAGATCGCGGAGGGATCTACAATGAGCAGTTCTTC. It is translated as CSARDRGGIYNEQFF. The V gene is TRBV20-1, the J gene TRBJ2-1; a weak D match, TRBD2 (6 bases). Germline lookup yields CDR1 DFQATT and CDR2 SNEGSKA (reference sequence). This CDR3 region has 15 residues. The germline V and J ends were trimmed by 0 bases and 3 bases, with 12 bases remaining between them.

This sequence joins TRBV6-2 or TRBV6-3 and TRBJ2-1; D might be TRBD2 (6 bases). This CDR3 comprises 12 residues. The V gene lost 8 bases and the J gene lost 4 bases, with 9 bases spanning the gap. Germline loops: CDR1 MNHEY, CDR2 SVGEGT. DNA for the CDR3: TGTGCCAGCGGGAGGCAGTACAATGAGCAGTTCTTC. Amino acid sequence: CASGRQYNEQFF.

This clonotype was counted between two and nine times. The rearrangement joins TRBV14 to TRBJ2-2; 7 bases fit TRBD1. The CDR3 spans 16 residues. The trim removed 1 base at V and 5 bases at J, leaving 7 bases unmatched. Germline assignment: CDR1 SGHDN and CDR2 FVKESK. The CDR3 region is CASSQVSLQGTGELFF. Here the CDR3 DNA reads TGTGCCAGCAGCCAAGTGTCGCTACAGGGGACCGGGGAGCTGTTTTTT.

The chain couples TRBV6-1 to TRBJ2-7; maybe TRBD2 (5 bases). The germline V gene has CDR1 MNHNS and CDR2 SASEGT. V lost 7 bases to trimming and J lost 2 bases, with 9 bases between them. The length of the CDR3 is 12 residues. CDR3 region: CASTEAPYEQYF. The CDR3 region has the DNA TGTGCCAGCACGGAGGCCCCCTACGAGCAGTACTTC.

Only a few counts were recorded for this clonotype. The gene calls are TRBV5-6 and TRBJ2-1, with TRBD1 identical over 9 bases. J was trimmed by 1 base and V by 4 bases; bases with no gene match: 9. Germline values: CDR1 SGHDT, CDR2 YYEEEE. The CDR3 sequence is 17 residues long. DNA of the CDR3: TGTGCCAGCAGCGAAAGGACAGGGGCATATTCCTACAATGAGCAGTTCTTC. This codes for CASSERTGAYSYNEQFF.

This clonotype has just a few counts. V gene TRBV20-1 combines with J gene TRBJ2-7, with D maybe TRBD1 (5 bases). CDR1 is DFQATT and CDR2 is SNEGSKA in the germline V gene (reference sequence). The V gene lost 6 bases and the J gene lost 3 bases, with 15 bases spanning the gap. This CDR3 region has 13 residues. The CDR3 reads CSADEGRGYEQYF. CDR3 coding DNA: TGCAGTGCAGACGAAGGAAGGGGCTACGAGCAGTACTTC.

This chain joins TRBV29-1 and TRBJ2-1; D not certain. CDR1 is SQVTM and CDR2 is ANQGSEA in the germline V gene. Trimming stripped 6 bases from V and 4 bases from J, with 16 bases between. The CDR3 runs to 14 residues. CDR3 sequence (DNA): TGCAGCGTCGCCACCACTTTCTCGTACAATGAGCAGTTCTTC. Translating it yields CSVATTFSYNEQFF.

This clonotype was detected ten times or more. The rearrangement uses TRBV27 and TRBJ2-7, with D possibly matching TRBD2 (6 bases). CDR3 length: 16 residues. Trimming stripped 4 bases from V and 0 bases from J, with 16 bases between. Germline V CDR1 and CDR2: MNHEY, SMNVEV (reference sequence). As DNA, the CDR3 is TGTGCCAGCAGTTCCAACCGCCAGGGACTCTCCTACGAGCAGTACTTC. This translates into CASSSNRQGLSYEQYF.

This clonotype has ten or more counts. The chain joins TRBV10-3 to TRBJ2-3; no definite D call. The V end was cut by 6 bases, the J end by 2 bases, with 6 bases between. The CDR3 runs to 12 residues. Germline CDR1 is ENHRY and CDR2 is SYGVKD. CDR3 residues: CAIRETTDTQYF. CDR3 in DNA: TGTGCCATCAGGGAGACCACAGATACGCAGTATTTT.

This clonotype was counted at least ten times. CDR3 nucleotide sequence: TGTGCCAGCAGCTTAGTTACCGGACTAGGGGGAGATACGCAGTATTTT. Translated, it gives CASSLVTGLGGDTQYF. The V call is TRBV7-2, the J call TRBJ2-3, with TRBD2 as a possible D gene (7 bases). Germline-derived CDR1 and CDR2 are SGHTA and FQGNSA. There are 16 residues in the CDR3. V dropped 1 base and J dropped 5 bases, with 16 bases sitting between them.

This clonotype has just a few counts. The chain joins TRBV5-6 to TRBJ1-1; no firm D call. V was pared by 2 bases and J by 8 bases, with 16 bases between. This CDR3 region has 14 residues. The germline gives CDR1 SGHDT, CDR2 YYEEEE. The CDR3: CASSFAGRQVEAFF. DNA for the CDR3: TGTGCCAGCAGCTTTGCAGGCCGTCAAGTAGAAGCTTTCTTT.

This clonotype was detected a few times. The CDR3, as DNA: TGCGCCAGCAGCCAAGATCGTACAGGCCGGTACAATGAGCAGTTCTTC. Protein sequence: CASSQDRTGRYNEQFF. The J gene is TRBJ2-1, the V gene TRBV4-3, with D possibly being TRBD1 (5 bases). The V end lost 0 bases, the J end lost 4 bases, and 13 bases lay between the germline ends. This CDR3 spans 16 amino acids. Germline V CDR1 and CDR2: LGHNA, YSLEER.

The chain carries TRBV7-9 and TRBJ1-1; 10 positions agree with TRBD1. Per the germline V gene, CDR1 is SEHNR and CDR2 is FQNEAQ (reference sequence). The CDR3 consists of 17 residues. The V gene end was trimmed by 7 bases and the J gene end by 0 bases; junction bases not matched to a gene: 11. CDR3 in amino acids: CASNTGTGEELNTEAFF. In nucleotides, the CDR3 is TGTGCCAGCAACACTGGGACAGGGGAAGAGTTGAACACTGAAGCTTTCTTT.

The chain carries TRBV12-3 or TRBV12-4 and TRBJ2-1; D unresolved. The CDR3 has 12 residues. The V end lost 5 bases, the J end lost 7 bases, and 9 bases lay between the germline ends. Written as DNA, the CDR3 is TGTGCCAGCAGTACCCCTCGGAATGAGCAGTTCTTC. Protein: CASSTPRNEQFF.

This clonotype was recorded at least ten times. The V call is TRBV4-3, the J call TRBJ2-1; TRBD2 matches 10 bases. The CDR3 contains 17 residues. Germline V gene sequence: CDR1 LGHNA, CDR2 YSLEER. V gave up 0 bases and J gave up 7 bases; unmatched junction bases: 9. CDR3 DNA sequence: TGCGCCAGCAGCCAAGATTTTAATAGCGGGAGGAGAAATGAGCAGTTCTTC. Encoded protein: CASSQDFNSGRRNEQFF.

V is TRBV10-3 and J is TRBJ1-4; 9 nucleotides align to TRBD1. CDR1 is ENHRY and CDR2 is SYGVKD in the germline V gene. This CDR3 is built from 15 residues. V lost 3 bases, J lost 6 bases, and 5 bases stayed unmatched. CDR3 region: CAISETGGGDEKLFF. Written as DNA, the CDR3 is TGTGCCATCAGTGAAACAGGGGGCGGGGATGAAAAACTGTTTTTT.

The table lists this clonotype with a few counts. The chain uses TRBV12-3 or TRBV12-4 and TRBJ2-7; 11 nucleotides align to TRBD1. V trimming: 6 bases; J trimming: 5 bases; junction bases outside the gene matches: 6. This CDR3 has 14 amino acids. CDR3 in DNA: TGTGCCAGCAGCCCGGGACAGGGGGTCGACGAGCAGTACTTC. It encodes CASSPGQGVDEQYF.